These 31 T cell receptor beta chains were sequenced from one sample in a study of cytomegalovirus exposure and HLA in healthy donors. The PCR contained 60 Vbeta and 13 Jbeta primers. Profiling relied on immunoSEQ multiplex PCR, and the TCRdb table lists in-frame clones only, not all of them. The data show fewer than 200,000 clones, around 79% seen once. The sequencing sample was made of PBMCs. The receptor source for this set is a woman aged 40 to 50 in good health and CMV-seropositive.

The chain is built from TRBV5-4 and TRBJ2-5, with TRBD2 as a possible D gene (6 bases). Deletions cut 6 bases from V and 1 base from J, with 10 bases between. Germline values: CDR1 SGHNT, CDR2 YYREEE (reference sequence). The CDR3 loop spans 13 amino acids. The chain's CDR3 is CASTGGVQETQYF. In nucleotides, the CDR3 is TGTGCCAGCACCGGAGGGGTCCAAGAGACCCAGTACTTC.

This clone occurred once. The chain is built from TRBV29-1 and TRBJ2-1, with 8 bases aligning to TRBD1. The CDR3 covers 13 residues. Trimming at V came to 6 bases and at J to 7 bases, leaving 8 bases not matched to a gene. CDR1 is SQVTM, CDR2 ANQGSEA, per germline. In DNA, the CDR3 is TGCAGCGTCAGCCAGGGGGCTTGGAATGAGCAGTTCTTC. Its protein is CSVSQGAWNEQFF.

A few counts support this clone. The CDR3 DNA is TGTGCCAGCAGCTTGGGTACACTAGGAGTGGTCACCGGGGAGCTGTTTTTT. Its translation is CASSLGTLGVVTGELFF. The genes are TRBV5-4 and TRBJ2-2; TRBD2 is a possible D gene (5 bases). CDR1 and CDR2 (germline): SGHNT, YYREEE (reference sequence). The CDR3 length is 17 residues. V was clipped by 0 bases and J by 4 bases, with 16 bases between them.

The V call is TRBV7-2, the J call TRBJ2-3; D possibly corresponds to TRBD1 (6 bases). Trimming left V 5 bases short and J 6 bases short, with 18 bases between. Germline V CDR1 and CDR2: SGHTA, FQGNSA. The CDR3 covers 15 residues. The CDR3 region is CASSPQGRSTDTQYF. DNA for the CDR3: TGTGCCAGCAGCCCACAGGGAAGGTCTACGGATACGCAGTATTTT.

This clone was detected only once. The rearrangement links TRBV7-9 to TRBJ1-2, with D possibly being TRBD1 (6 bases). Germline V CDR1 and CDR2: SEHNR, FQNEAQ (reference sequence). This CDR3 is 14 amino acids long. The V end was cut by 3 bases, the J end by 10 bases, with 18 bases between. In nucleotides, the CDR3 is TGTGCCAGCAGCTTCAATGGGGGGGCCCCTGTCTACACCTTC. It codes for CASSFNGGAPVYTF.

This clone was observed a single time. J is TRBJ1-1 and V is TRBV7-8; D possibly corresponds to TRBD1 (6 bases). The V end lost 6 bases, the J end lost 4 bases, and 21 bases lay between the germline ends. The germline V gene encodes CDR1 SGHVS and CDR2 FQNEAQ. The CDR3 is 16 residues long. This chain's CDR3 is CASRRAGAGVGTEAFF. CDR3 DNA: TGTGCCAGCAGACGAGCGGGGGCGGGGGTAGGCACTGAAGCTTTCTTT.

The rearrangement links TRBV7-9 to TRBJ2-1, with 7 positions matching TRBD1. The V gene end was trimmed by 3 bases and the J gene end by 9 bases; junction bases not matched to a gene: 5. The germline V gene has CDR1 SEHNR and CDR2 FQNEAQ (reference sequence). The CDR3 length is 13 residues. The DNA for the CDR3 is TGTGCCAGCAGCTTGGCAGGGGGTAGTGAGCAGTTCTTC. Protein: CASSLAGGSEQFF.

The gene calls are TRBV28 and TRBJ2-4; 8 positions match TRBD2. Germline V lookup: CDR1 MDHEN, CDR2 SYDVKM. V lost 8 bases, J lost 4 bases, and 4 bases stayed unmatched. The CDR3 covers 13 residues. Written as DNA, the CDR3 is TGTGCCAGCTCGGGGGGGGCAAAAAACATTCAGTACTTC. The encoded protein is CASSGGAKNIQYF.

This clone has a handful of counts. V and J are TRBV7-2 and TRBJ1-2, with D unclear. Germline CDR1 SGHTA, CDR2 FQGNSA. The CDR3 totals 11 residues. The V end was cut by 4 bases, the J end by 6 bases, with 6 bases between. CDR3 protein: CASSYTDGYTF. CDR3 DNA: TGTGCCAGCAGCTATACAGATGGCTACACCTTC.

This chain joins TRBV18 and TRBJ2-2; 8 positions agree with TRBD1. The CDR3 contains 15 residues. Germline values: CDR1 KGHSH, CDR2 LQKENI. V trimming: 3 bases; J trimming: 7 bases; junction bases outside the gene matches: 7. CDR3 protein: CASSPKQGVHGELFF. For the CDR3, the DNA is TGTGCCAGCTCACCGAAACAGGGGGTTCACGGGGAGCTGTTTTTT. The full variable domain, with the rest looked up from reference TRBV18 and TRBJ2-2, is NAGVMQNPRHLVRRRGQEARLRCSPMKGHSHVYWYRQLPEEGLKFMVYLQKENIIDESGMPKERFSAEFPKEGPSILRIQQVVRGDSAAYFCASSPKQGVHGELFFGEGSRLTVL.

The chain carries TRBV5-6 and TRBJ2-3; D perhaps matches TRBD1 (5 bases). The CDR3 is 13 residues long. V gave up 2 bases and J gave up 4 bases, with 8 bases separating them. Germline CDR1 reads SGHDT; CDR2 reads YYEEEE. In nucleotides, the CDR3 is TGTGCCAGCAGCTTTGTGGGGCCAGATACGCAGTATTTT. This translates into CASSFVGPDTQYF.

CDR3 sequence: CASSFLQENPVNYGYTF. The DNA of the CDR3 is TGTGCCAGCAGCTTCCTACAGGAGAACCCGGTTAACTATGGCTACACCTTC. The chain links TRBV7-9 to TRBJ1-2, with D perhaps matching TRBD1 (5 bases). The CDR3 totals 17 residues. CDR1 is SEHNR, CDR2 FQNEAQ, per germline (reference sequence). The ends were cut back, 3 bases at V and 1 base at J, with 18 bases in the middle.

V is TRBV28 and J is TRBJ2-2; 8 bases are a match to TRBD1. Per the germline V gene, CDR1 is MDHEN and CDR2 is SYDVKM. V dropped 2 bases and J dropped 4; count of bases not matched to a gene: 6. The CDR3 runs to 16 residues. The CDR3, as DNA: TGTGCCAGCAGTTTAGACAGGGGAGCGGTCACCGGGGAGCTGTTTTTT. Protein: CASSLDRGAVTGELFF.

This chain joins TRBV5-1 and TRBJ2-1; TRBD2 matches at 13 bases. V lost 4 bases, J lost 8 bases, and 9 bases stayed unmatched. In germline, CDR1 is SGHRS, CDR2 YFSETQ. The CDR3 consists of 16 residues. The CDR3 loop is CASSQSTSGGFYEQFF. CDR3 coding DNA: TGCGCCAGCAGCCAATCGACTAGCGGGGGGTTCTATGAGCAGTTCTTC.

The chain employs TRBV7-2 and TRBJ1-4, with 7 bases fitting TRBD1. Germline trimming cut 6 bases from V and 7 bases from J; bases unmatched to any gene: 5. Germline V gives CDR1 SGHTA, CDR2 FQGNSA. There are 13 residues in the CDR3. The CDR3 DNA sequence: TGTGCCAGCAGAACAGGGGCTGGTGAAAAACTGTTTTTT. Translation gives CASRTGAGEKLFF.

The chain recombines TRBV7-2 with TRBJ2-2; TRBD2 might be the D (6 bases). CDR1 and CDR2 from the germline V gene are SGHTA and FQGNSA. The length of the CDR3 is 16 residues. Trimming took off 5 bases at V and 5 bases at J, with 18 bases between the two ends. The CDR3 reads CASSLSTPGRTGELFF. For the CDR3, the DNA is TGTGCCAGCAGCCTTAGTACCCCCGGGAGAACCGGGGAGCTGTTTTTT.

This clone was seen a handful of times. This chain uses TRBV5-1 with TRBJ2-2; maybe TRBD2 (7 bases). This CDR3 spans 15 amino acids. Deletions cut 4 bases from V and 2 bases from J, with 12 bases between. CDR1 and CDR2 (germline): SGHRS, YFSETQ. CDR3 region: CASSPGGKNTGELFF. CDR3 bases: TGCGCCAGCAGCCCGGGGGGCAAAAACACCGGGGAGCTGTTTTTT.

This rearrangement joins TRBV27 to TRBJ1-5; the D is unclear. V lost 5 bases, J lost 5 bases, and 10 bases lay in between. Germline CDR1 is MNHEY and CDR2 is SMNVEV (reference sequence). The CDR3 extends over 13 amino acids. This CDR3 is CASSGQQDQPQHF. The CDR3 nucleotides read TGTGCCAGCAGTGGGCAGCAGGATCAGCCCCAGCATTTT.

The chain employs TRBV18 and TRBJ2-6, with TRBD1 matching over 8 bases. Per the germline V gene, CDR1 is KGHSH and CDR2 is LQKENI. The CDR3 covers 16 residues. V gave up 6 bases and J gave up 2 bases; unmatched junction bases: 6. The DNA of the CDR3 is TGTGCCAGCTCTAGGGTGGACAGGGCTGGGGCCAACGTCCTGACTTTC. It codes for CASSRVDRAGANVLTF.

This clone was detected once. The chain uses TRBV6-5 and TRBJ1-2; 7 bases align to TRBD1. Trimming took 8 bases from V and 2 from J; bases not matched to a gene: 11. Germline CDR1 and CDR2: MNHEY and SVGAGI. This CDR3 spans 15 amino acids. CDR3 protein: CASSNRGTGNYGYTF. CDR3 sequence (DNA): TGTGCCAGCTCGAACAGGGGCACGGGGAACTATGGCTACACCTTC.

The V and J genes are TRBV10-2 and TRBJ2-3; D is unresolved. Germline V lookup: CDR1 WSHSY, CDR2 SAAADI. The CDR3 covers 14 residues. Deletions cut 2 bases from V and 9 bases from J, with 15 bases between. CDR3 sequence (DNA): TGCGCCAGCAGTGAGAGGAACGTTCCAGGCACGCAGTATTTT. The encoded protein is CASSERNVPGTQYF.

The CDR3 sequence: CASGETTRFILGPERRGLYNEQFF. The CDR3 nucleotides read TGTGCCAGCGGGGAAACCACCAGGTTTATTCTTGGTCCCGAGCGGAGGGGATTATACAATGAGCAGTTCTTC. The chain recombines TRBV18 with TRBJ2-1, with D possibly matching TRBD2 (6 bases). Looked up from germline, CDR1 is KGHSH and CDR2 is LQKENI. The CDR3 is 24 amino acids. V shed 8 bases and J shed 4 bases, with 45 bases lying between them. Full variable domain (remainder filled in from reference TRBV18 and TRBJ2-1): NAGVMQNPRHLVRRRGQEARLRCSPMKGHSHVYWYRQLPEEGLKFMVYLQKENIIDESGMPKERFSAEFPKEGPSILRIQQVVRGDSAAYFCASGETTRFILGPERRGLYNEQFFGPGTRLTVL.

This rearrangement joins TRBV5-1 to TRBJ2-5; D possibly corresponds to TRBD1 (5 bases). The germline V gene encodes CDR1 SGHRS and CDR2 YFSETQ. CDR3 length equals 16 residues. The ends were cut back, 0 bases at V and 7 bases at J, with 19 bases in the middle. The CDR3 coding sequence is TGCGCCAGCAGCTTGGCCGAAGGGGCAGATTTAGGGACCCAGTACTTC. Translated: CASSLAEGADLGTQYF. Complete variable domain (other parts from reference TRBV5-1 and TRBJ2-5): KAGVTQTPRYLIKTRGQQVTLSCSPISGHRSVSWYQQTPGQGLQFLFEYFSETQRNKGNFPGRFSGRQFSNSRSEMNVSTLELGDSALYLCASSLAEGADLGTQYFGPGTRLLVL.

This chain connects TRBV6-6 to TRBJ2-5; 9 bases line up with TRBD2. Germline CDR1 and CDR2: MNHNY and SVGAGI (reference sequence). CDR3 length equals 15 residues. J gave up 5 bases and V 2 bases, and 6 bases lay outside the gene matches. The DNA of the CDR3 is TGTGCCAGCAGTTACCCGGCGGGAGGGGGGGAGACCCAGTACTTC. Protein sequence: CASSYPAGGGETQYF.

The CDR3, as DNA: TGTGCCAGCAGTTTCCTAGTCGAGGAAAAACTGTTTTTT. It specifies CASSFLVEEKLFF. This sequence joins TRBV28 and TRBJ1-4; no definite D call. The CDR3 runs to 13 residues. The V gene's germline CDR1 is MDHEN and CDR2 SYDVKM. Between the trimmed V and J ends, which lost 3 bases and 8 bases, there was a span of 10 bases.

This clone was seen a handful of times. Other DNA sequences in this sample translate to the same CDR3. This rearrangement joins TRBV28 to TRBJ1-2; 9 nucleotides line up with TRBD1. Per the germline V gene, CDR1 is MDHEN and CDR2 is SYDVKM. The CDR3 has 14 residues. Losses at the gene ends were 6 bases for V and 3 bases for J; bases not matched to a gene: 5. The CDR3 region is CASSSQGADYGYTF. As DNA, the CDR3 is TGTGCCAGCAGCTCACAGGGGGCGGACTATGGCTACACCTTC.

The chain couples TRBV28 to TRBJ1-1, with D possibly TRBD1 on 5 matching bases. Germline CDR1 is MDHEN and CDR2 is SYDVKM. CDR3 length: 13 amino acids. Deletions cut 6 bases from V and 6 bases from J, with 14 bases between. In DNA, the CDR3 is TGTGCCAGCAGCCGGGGGACGCCCCCTGAAGCTTTCTTT. This translates into CASSRGTPPEAFF.

The chain uses TRBV5-1 and TRBJ2-3; D is unresolved. CDR1 is SGHRS and CDR2 is YFSETQ in the germline V gene. This CDR3 is built from 15 residues. The V and J ends lost 0 bases and 6 bases respectively, with 14 bases between them. CDR3 nucleotides: TGCGCCAGCAGCTTGGACTCCGCGCGATTGGATACGCAGTATTTT. Amino acid sequence: CASSLDSARLDTQYF.

This chain uses TRBV29-1 with TRBJ2-1; maybe TRBD1 (6 bases). CDR1 and CDR2 from the germline V gene are SQVTM and ANQGSEA. Trimming took off 4 bases at V and 8 bases at J, with 12 bases between the two ends. The CDR3 contains 12 residues. The CDR3 nucleotides are TGCAGCGTTGGTCAACAGGGCTATGAGCAGTTCTTC. Translation gives CSVGQQGYEQFF.

The chain uses TRBV15 and TRBJ2-6, with a weak D call TRBD2 (5 bases). CDR3 size: 17 residues. Germline lookup yields CDR1 LNHNV and CDR2 YYDKDF (reference sequence). V lost 5 bases and J 4 bases, leaving 18 bases between the germline ends. This CDR3 reads CATSGFSTRGGANVLTF. The CDR3 DNA follows: TGTGCCACCAGCGGATTTTCTACACGAGGGGGGGCCAACGTCCTGACTTTC.

The CDR3 nucleotides read TGTGCCAGTAGTACCGGACAGGCTGTGCGAACAGATACGCAGTATTTT. This encodes CASSTGQAVRTDTQYF. This chain links TRBV19 with TRBJ2-3; 7 bases agree with TRBD1. The J segment lost 3 bases and the V segment lost 4 bases, leaving 10 bases of the junction unmatched. This CDR3 has 16 residues. Germline lookup yields CDR1 LNHDA and CDR2 SQIVND (reference sequence).